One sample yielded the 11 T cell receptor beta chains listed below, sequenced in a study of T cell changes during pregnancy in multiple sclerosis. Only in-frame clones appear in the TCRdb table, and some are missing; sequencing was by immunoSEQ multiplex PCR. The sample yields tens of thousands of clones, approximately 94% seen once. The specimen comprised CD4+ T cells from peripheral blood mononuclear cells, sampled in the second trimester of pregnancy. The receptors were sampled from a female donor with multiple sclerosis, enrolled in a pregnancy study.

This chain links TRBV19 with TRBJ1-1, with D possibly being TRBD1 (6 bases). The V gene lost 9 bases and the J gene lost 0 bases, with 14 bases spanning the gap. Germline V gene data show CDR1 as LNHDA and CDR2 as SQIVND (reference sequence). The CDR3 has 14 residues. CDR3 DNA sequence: TGTGCCAGCGAAGATGGGACATTGAACACTGAAGCTTTCTTT. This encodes CASEDGTLNTEAFF.

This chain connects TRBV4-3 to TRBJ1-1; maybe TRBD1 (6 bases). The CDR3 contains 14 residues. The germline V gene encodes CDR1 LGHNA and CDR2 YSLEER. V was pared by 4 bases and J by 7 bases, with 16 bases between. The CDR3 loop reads CASSRGRGVFEAFF. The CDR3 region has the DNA TGCGCCAGCAGCCGGGGCAGGGGTGTATTTGAAGCTTTCTTT.

Here the CDR3 reads CAPRRGVGNTIYF. The CDR3 DNA follows: TGTGCCCCGAGACGGGGGGTCGGAAACACCATATATTTT. The J gene is TRBJ1-3, the V gene TRBV30, with D possibly being TRBD1 (5 bases). V lost 8 bases and J 4 bases, leaving 15 bases between the germline ends. The germline V gene encodes CDR1 GTSNPN and CDR2 SVGIG (reference sequence). The CDR3 extends over 13 amino acids.

The CDR3 sequence: CASSPDRTARYEQYF. The CDR3 nucleotides read TGTGCCAGCTCACCGGACCGGACAGCCCGCTACGAGCAGTACTTC. The V and J genes are TRBV18 and TRBJ2-7; D is perhaps TRBD1 (6 bases). CDR1 is KGHSH, CDR2 LQKENI, per germline. The CDR3 is made up of 15 amino acids. Trimming cost V 3 bases and J 3 bases, with 15 bases left between them.

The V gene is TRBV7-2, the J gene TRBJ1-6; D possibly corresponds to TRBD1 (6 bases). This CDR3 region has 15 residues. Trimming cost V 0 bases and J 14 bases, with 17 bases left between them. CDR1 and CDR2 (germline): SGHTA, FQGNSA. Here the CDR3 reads CASSLARGTRGALHF. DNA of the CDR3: TGTGCCAGCAGCTTAGCGCGGGGGACGAGGGGGGCCCTCCACTTT.

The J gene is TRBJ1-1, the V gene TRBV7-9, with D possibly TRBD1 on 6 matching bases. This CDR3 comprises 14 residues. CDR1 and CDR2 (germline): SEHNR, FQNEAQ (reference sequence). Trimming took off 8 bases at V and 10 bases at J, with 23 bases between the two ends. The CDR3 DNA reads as TGTGCCAGCGCCCTGGACAGACTGAATTCTGCAGCTTTCTTT. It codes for CASALDRLNSAAFF. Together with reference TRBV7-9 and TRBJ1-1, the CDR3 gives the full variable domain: DTGVSQNPRHKITKRGQNVTFRCDPISEHNRLYWYRQTLGQGPEFLTYFQNEAQLEKSRLLSDRFSAERPKGSFSTLEIQRTEQGDSAMYLCASALDRLNSAAFFGQGTRLTVV.

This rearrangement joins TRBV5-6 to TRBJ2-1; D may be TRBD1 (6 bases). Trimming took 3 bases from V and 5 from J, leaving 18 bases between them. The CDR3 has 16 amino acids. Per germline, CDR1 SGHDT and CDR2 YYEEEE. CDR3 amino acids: CASSYVNRVSDNEQFF. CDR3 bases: TGTGCCAGCAGCTACGTAAACAGGGTTTCCGACAATGAGCAGTTCTTC.

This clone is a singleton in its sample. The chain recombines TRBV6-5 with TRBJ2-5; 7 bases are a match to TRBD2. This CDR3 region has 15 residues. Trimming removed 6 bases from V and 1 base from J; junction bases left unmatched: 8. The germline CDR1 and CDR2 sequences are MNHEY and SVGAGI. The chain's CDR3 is CASRSGLLLQETQYF. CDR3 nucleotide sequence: TGTGCCAGCAGGTCGGGACTATTACTCCAAGAGACCCAGTACTTC.

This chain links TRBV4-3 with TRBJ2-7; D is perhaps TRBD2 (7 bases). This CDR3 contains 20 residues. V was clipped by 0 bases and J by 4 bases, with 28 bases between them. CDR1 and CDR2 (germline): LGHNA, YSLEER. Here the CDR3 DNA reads TGCGCCAGCAGCCAAGATTGGTCGGGGGGCTCCAAAGCAGTAATTTACGAGCAGTACTTC. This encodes CASSQDWSGGSKAVIYEQYF.

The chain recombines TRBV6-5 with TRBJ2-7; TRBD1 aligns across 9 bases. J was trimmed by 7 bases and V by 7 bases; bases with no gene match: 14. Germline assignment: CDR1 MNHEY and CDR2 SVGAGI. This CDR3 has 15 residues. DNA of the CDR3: TGTGCCAGCAACCCATGGACAGGGGCGCGGACTGAGCAGTACTTC. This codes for CASNPWTGARTEQYF.

This chain's CDR3 is CASSSPQGARDTQYF. As DNA, the CDR3 is TGTGCCAGCAGCTCCCCCCAGGGGGCGAGAGATACGCAGTATTTT. This rearrangement joins TRBV7-6 to TRBJ2-3, with 8 positions matching TRBD1. The CDR3 extends over 15 amino acids. CDR1 and CDR2 (germline): SGHVS, FNYEAQ. The V gene end was trimmed by 4 bases and the J gene end by 5 bases; junction bases not matched to a gene: 8.